The T cell receptor (beta chain) described here comes from a study of CD8 T cells in ankylosing spondylitis (dated by TCRdb to the late 2010s). Background on the whole study: The study set out to find disease-linked TCR variants by profiling T cell receptor beta repertoires in ankylosing spondylitis patients and healthy donors. In total, the full study cohort was made up of over a hundred healthy donors and 25 ankylosing spondylitis patients. Peripheral blood was sampled, and synovial fluid was additionally collected from ankylosing spondylitis patients. General findings and caveats noted by the study authors: Some motif variants had previously been reported in the synovial fluid and blood of reactive arthritis patients, which suggests shared mechanisms of disease initiation. The disease-linked clones were reported to be significantly enriched in matched synovial fluid samples from ankylosing spondylitis patients. Blood from ankylosing spondylitis patients appeared to be characterized by a TCR beta motif composed of 7 to 9 highly homologous amino acid variants. The disease-linked clones showed a CD8+ phenotype and occurred at relatively low frequencies in peripheral blood.

This clonotype has just a few counts. Its target antigen remains unknown. Per-nucleotide qualities are absent, and no much larger clonotype sits a single base away. TCRdb lists the instrument as Illumina HiSeq 2500. TCR beta libraries were prepared by quantitative 5'-RACE with molecular barcodes. Concerning the study's data processing: A new computational method, built on a probabilistic model of VDJ rearrangement, was used to identify disease-linked TCR variants. TCRdb's own reprocessing of the public reads used fastp at Q25 and MiXCR and kept productive beta chains. Merged by CDR3 protein, the rows form single entries marked with the most common genes and DNA. For this entry, the V and J calls and clone size follow TCRdb and not the study's own pipeline. The sample table lists more than 250,000 distinct CDR3 sequences, less than 9.5% of them with a count of one. The top ten clones comprise less than 15% of the sample.

From its cysteine to its phenylalanine, the CDR3 spans 16 amino acids. Only the CDR3 DNA is retained, 48 bases long and in frame from the first base. The germline V gene (reference sequence) provides CDR1 MNHEY and CDR2 SMNVEV. After removal of 5 bases from V and 7 bases from J, the junction retains 6 bases not matched to a gene. The sequence is built from TRBV27 and TRBJ2-2; TRBD2 agrees with 14 junctional bases. The clonotype originates from a male donor with ankylosing spondylitis. Sequenced: blood, either unsorted or a sorted T cell fraction (not recorded which). The CDR3 is CASSPGTSGSVGELFF. The sequenced DNA: TGTGCCAGCAGTCCCGGGACTAGCGGGAGTGTCGGGGAGCTGTTTTTT.